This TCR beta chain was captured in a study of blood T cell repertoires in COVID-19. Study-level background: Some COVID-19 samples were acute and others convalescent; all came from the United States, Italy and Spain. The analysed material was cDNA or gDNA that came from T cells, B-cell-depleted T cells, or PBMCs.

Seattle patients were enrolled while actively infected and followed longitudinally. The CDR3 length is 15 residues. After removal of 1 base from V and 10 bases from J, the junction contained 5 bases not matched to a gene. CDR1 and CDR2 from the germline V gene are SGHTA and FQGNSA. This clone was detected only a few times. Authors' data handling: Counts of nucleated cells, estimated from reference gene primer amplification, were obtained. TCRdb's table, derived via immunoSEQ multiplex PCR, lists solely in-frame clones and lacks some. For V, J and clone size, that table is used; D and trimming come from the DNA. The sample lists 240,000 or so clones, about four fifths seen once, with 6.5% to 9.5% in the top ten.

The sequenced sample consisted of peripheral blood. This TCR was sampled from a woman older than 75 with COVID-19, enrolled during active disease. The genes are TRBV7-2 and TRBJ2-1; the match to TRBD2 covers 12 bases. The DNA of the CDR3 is TGTGCCAGCAGCTTAGGACTAGCGGGAGTCGCCGAGCAGTTCTTC. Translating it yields CASSLGLAGVAEQFF.